These T cell receptor beta chains were read from a single sample in a study of somatic mutations in cytotoxic T cells in rheumatoid arthritis. Only in-frame clones appear in the TCRdb table, and some are missing; sequencing was by immunoSEQ multiplex PCR. The sample has about 15,000 clones, 75% to 95% seen once. Sequences were obtained from CD4+ T cells sorted from blood. These receptor sequences come from a man in his 70s with rheumatoid arthritis. Both conserved end residues are part of each CDR3. Each record gives: D gene, V gene, clone size, CDR3 length, J gene, CDR3 DNA, CDR3 protein. D genes are given only for firm matches. Some rows have no size entry. The others give once, few or many, or a class for an expanded clone.

D: -
V: TRBV11-2
size: -
length: 15
J: TRBJ2-7
DNA: TGTGCCAGCAGCTTAGTTTGGACAAGATCCTACGAGCAGTACTTC
CDR3: CASSLVWTRSYEQYF

D: -
V: TRBV27
size: -
length: 15
J: TRBJ1-5
DNA: TGTGCCAGCAGTCAGCTTCAGACAGGCAATCAGCCCCAGCATTTT
CDR3: CASSQLQTGNQPQHF

D: -
V: TRBV5-1
size: -
length: 16
J: TRBJ2-5
DNA: TGCGCCAGCAGCTCCTCAGGGACTCCGGGGACGGAGACCCAGTACTTC
CDR3: CASSSSGTPGTETQYF

D: -
V: TRBV7-9
size: few
length: 16
J: TRBJ1-2
DNA: TGTGCCAGCAGCTTAGGGAGCATTGGCACCAACTATGGCTACACCTTC
CDR3: CASSLGSIGTNYGYTF

D: -
V: TRBV28
size: once
length: 15
J: TRBJ2-7
DNA: TGTGCCAGCAGTTCCCAAGGGGCTCCCTTGTACGAGCAGTACTTC
CDR3: CASSSQGAPLYEQYF

D: TRBD2
V: TRBV29-1
size: -
length: 15
J: TRBJ2-7
DNA: TGCAGCGTTGGACCCCCAGCGGGGGGCTTCGGCGAGCAGTACTTC
CDR3: CSVGPPAGGFGEQYF

D: -
V: TRBV28
size: few
length: 13
J: TRBJ1-2
DNA: TGTGCCAGCAGCTCCGGGACAAGGAAGGGCTACACCTTC
CDR3: CASSSGTRKGYTF

D: -
V: TRBV18
size: -
length: 12
J: TRBJ2-7
DNA: TGTGCCAGCTTCACAGCAGGTTTCGAGCAGTACTTC
CDR3: CASFTAGFEQYF

D: -
V: TRBV6-5
size: -
length: 14
J: TRBJ1-4
DNA: TGTGCCAGCAGACCCAGGTCCCGAGAGGAAAAACTGTTTTTT
CDR3: CASRPRSREEKLFF

D: -
V: TRBV19
size: -
length: 12
J: TRBJ2-1
DNA: TGTGCCAGTACCAGTGGTTACAATGAGCAGTTCTTC
CDR3: CASTSGYNEQFF

D: TRBD1
V: TRBV7-6
size: -
length: 17
J: TRBJ2-7
DNA: TGTGCCAGCAGCCTAGGGGGCATGGACAGGGTTTATTACGAGCAGTACTTC
CDR3: CASSLGGMDRVYYEQYF

D: TRBD1
V: TRBV27
size: -
length: 18
J: TRBJ2-7
DNA: TGTGCCAGCAGTCCCCACACCCCGGGACAGGGGGCGTCCTACGAGCAGTACTTC
CDR3: CASSPHTPGQGASYEQYF

D: -
V: TRBV11-3
size: -
length: 13
J: TRBJ2-7
DNA: TGTGCCAGCAGCTTAGGAGGAGACTACGAGCAGTACTTC
CDR3: CASSLGGDYEQYF

D: -
V: TRBV19
size: -
length: 13
J: TRBJ2-1
DNA: TGTGCCAGTGACTCGGGGGAAAAAGATGAGCAGTTCTTC
CDR3: CASDSGEKDEQFF

D: -
V: TRBV6-5
size: -
length: 13
J: TRBJ1-6
DNA: TGTGCCAGCAGTTCACAGGGTCGGTCGACCCTCCACTTT
CDR3: CASSSQGRSTLHF

D: TRBD2
V: TRBV15
size: -
length: 19
J: TRBJ2-1
DNA: TGTGCCACCAGCAAAACTAGCGGGAGGGCCACTAGCTCCTACAATGAGCAGTTCTTC
CDR3: CATSKTSGRATSSYNEQFF

D: -
V: TRBV29-1
size: -
length: 12
J: TRBJ2-1
DNA: TGCAGCGTCCATAGACAGTACAATGAGCAGTTCTTC
CDR3: CSVHRQYNEQFF

D: -
V: TRBV28
size: few
length: 13
J: TRBJ1-1
DNA: TGTGCCAGCAGTTTAAGTGGGTGGAGGGATGCTTTCTTT
CDR3: CASSLSGWRDAFF